Following are 12 T cell receptor beta chains from one sample sequenced in a study of radiation and T cells in renal cell carcinoma. The time point: blood 4 weeks post-SBRT, at nephrectomy. Noted treatment: 15 Gy SBRT to primary tumor, nephrectomy 4 weeks later. Some clones are missing from TCRdb's copy, which holds only in-frame ones; the method was immunoSEQ multiplex PCR. The sample holds over 85,000 clones, around four fifths seen once. The sequencing used blood, collected from a patient whose treatment included radiotherapy and nephrectomy. All receptors derive from a man aged 50-60 years with renal cell carcinoma.

This sequence joins TRBV18 and TRBJ2-7; maybe TRBD1 (5 bases). V dropped 4 bases and J dropped 4 bases, with 17 bases sitting between them. CDR1 is KGHSH and CDR2 is LQKENI in the germline V gene. The CDR3 is made up of 15 amino acids. The CDR3 bases are TGTGCCAGCTCACAGATCCAGGGTACGGTTTACGAGCAGTACTTC. This gives the protein CASSQIQGTVYEQYF.

The rearrangement joins TRBV7-8 to TRBJ2-3, with a tentative D call TRBD1 (5 bases). The CDR3 loop spans 16 amino acids. Between the trimmed V and J ends, which lost 3 bases and 2 bases, there was a span of 15 bases. CDR1 and CDR2 from the germline V gene are SGHVS and FQNEAQ. The CDR3 spells CASSFVGERYTDTQYF. CDR3 bases: TGTGCCAGCAGCTTCGTAGGGGAACGGTACACAGATACGCAGTATTTT.

The chain carries TRBV4-2 and TRBJ2-7; 13 positions match TRBD2. The V gene's germline CDR1 is LGHNA and CDR2 YNFKEQ. J lost 5 bases, V lost 4 bases, and 5 bases had no gene match. CDR3 size: 15 residues. CDR3 bases: TGTGCCAGCAGCCTCACTAGCGGGGGGGCCCACGAGCAGTACTTC. It specifies CASSLTSGGAHEQYF.

J is TRBJ2-6 and V is TRBV19, with D perhaps matching TRBD1 or TRBD2 (7 bases each). Germline assignment: CDR1 LNHDA and CDR2 SQIVND (reference sequence). This CDR3 contains 14 residues. Trimming took 10 bases from V and 2 from J, leaving 12 bases between them. In nucleotides, the CDR3 is TGTGCCACAGGGGGGGTTACTGGGGCCAACGTCCTGACTTTC. Protein: CATGGVTGANVLTF.

The chain uses TRBV5-1 and TRBJ2-1; D gene unclear. Trimming stripped 4 bases from V and 7 bases from J, with 12 bases between. This CDR3 contains 13 residues. Germline lookup yields CDR1 SGHRS and CDR2 YFSETQ. The CDR3 loop reads CASSLDPQNEQFF. DNA for the CDR3: TGCGCCAGCAGCCTGGATCCACAAAATGAGCAGTTCTTC.

J is TRBJ1-5 and V is TRBV27; D remains unclear. Germline-derived CDR1 and CDR2 are MNHEY and SMNVEV (reference sequence). Deletions cut 2 bases from V and 6 bases from J, with 5 bases between. This CDR3 comprises 12 residues. The CDR3 spells CASSLRGQPQHF. In nucleotides, the CDR3 is TGTGCCAGCAGTTTACGAGGTCAGCCCCAGCATTTT.

A single count supports this clone. V usage is TRBV9 and J usage is TRBJ2-3; D might be TRBD1 or TRBD2, each matching 5 bases. V was trimmed by 4 bases and J by 2 bases, leaving 17 bases between them. This CDR3 region has 16 residues. Germline CDR1 and CDR2: SGDLS and YYNGEE. CDR3 region: CASSPTPGPYTDTQYF. DNA of the CDR3: TGTGCCAGCAGCCCAACGCCGGGGCCCTACACAGATACGCAGTATTTT.

The chain has TRBV11-3 and TRBJ2-3, with 11 bases identical to TRBD2. The germline gives CDR1 SGHNT, CDR2 YENEEA. V lost 4 bases, J lost 4 bases, and 16 bases stayed unmatched. The CDR3 runs 19 residues. This CDR3 reads CASSSGLAGDSLLADTQYF. CDR3 in DNA: TGTGCCAGCAGCTCCGGACTAGCGGGTGACTCTCTTCTGGCAGATACGCAGTATTTT.

V and J are TRBV6-6 and TRBJ2-3, with D unclear. Germline values: CDR1 MNHNY, CDR2 SVGAGI (reference sequence). V was pared by 6 bases and J by 4 bases, with 17 bases between. This CDR3 contains 15 residues. CDR3 loop: CASRRVDTLSDTQYF. The CDR3 DNA is TGTGCCAGCAGAAGGGTAGACACACTATCAGATACGCAGTATTTT.

V gene TRBV30 combines with J gene TRBJ2-1; no reliable D call. V was clipped by 2 bases and J by 12 bases, with 14 bases between them. From germline, CDR1 is GTSNPN and CDR2 SVGIG (reference sequence). This CDR3 is built from 12 residues. The CDR3 spells CAWSLDLTRQFF. CDR3 nucleotide sequence: TGTGCCTGGAGTCTAGACCTCACCCGGCAGTTCTTC.

This chain joins TRBV2 and TRBJ2-3; D is perhaps TRBD1 or TRBD2 (5 bases each). The CDR3 extends over 14 amino acids. Germline V CDR1 and CDR2: SNHLY, FYNNEI. Trimming cost V 6 bases and J 1 base, with 11 bases left between them. The CDR3 sequence: CASSRDPGTDTQYF. The CDR3, as DNA: TGTGCCAGCAGCCGGGACCCCGGCACAGATACGCAGTATTTT.

J is TRBJ2-3 and V is TRBV7-3; TRBD2 matches at 11 bases. V gave up 5 bases and J gave up 6 bases; unmatched junction bases: 13. CDR3 length: 17 amino acids. CDR1 is SGHTA, CDR2 FQGTGA, per germline. This CDR3 is CASSPRGSGGAGDTQYF. The CDR3 nucleotides read TGTGCCAGCAGCCCTCGTGGTAGCGGGGGGGCCGGTGATACGCAGTATTTT.